A selection of T cell receptor beta chains follows, all from one sample in a study of cytomegalovirus exposure and HLA in healthy donors. The table came from immunoSEQ multiplex PCR; TCRdb's copy has only in-frame clones and leaves some out. The sample yields 130,000 to 150,000 clones, roughly 80% seen once. The source material was PBMCs. The receptors were sampled from a woman aged 25 to 45 in good health and CMV-seronegative. CDR3s include the opening cysteine and the closing phenylalanine or tryptophan. The D gene is left open where the match is weak. The size field is filled for only some rows; it gives once, few, many or a size class.

>TRBD1|TRBJ2-7|TRBV9|once
CASSVKGGDRDEQYF
TGTGCCAGCAGCGTAAAGGGGGGGGACAGGGACGAGCAGTACTTC
>-|TRBJ2-5|TRBV7-2|once
CASSLLASLQETQYF
TGTGCCAGCAGCTTACTAGCGAGCCTCCAAGAGACCCAGTACTTC
>TRBD2|TRBJ2-7|TRBV25-1|-
CASSATGLAAAGEQYF
TGTGCCAGCAGCGCTACGGGACTAGCGGCCGCGGGCGAGCAGTACTTC
>-|TRBJ2-3|TRBV28|-
CASSPPPSTDTQYF
TGTGCCAGCAGTCCCCCCCCTAGCACAGATACGCAGTATTTT
>-|TRBJ1-5|TRBV6-1|-
CASRPVLGGQPQHF
TGTGCCAGCAGGCCCGTCTTGGGGGGGCAGCCCCAGCATTTT
>TRBD1|TRBJ1-2|TRBV6-1|few
CASSEGGTDGYTF
TGTGCCAGCAGTGAAGGGGGGACAGATGGCTACACCTTC
>TRBD2|TRBJ2-1|TRBV18|-
CASSSGLDISNEQFF
TGTGCCAGCTCATCGGGACTAGATATCTCCAATGAGCAGTTCTTC
>-|TRBJ1-5|TRBV4-3|few
CASSLTYGSNQPQHF
TGCGCCAGCAGCCTGACCTACGGGAGCAATCAGCCCCAGCATTTT
>-|TRBJ1-1|TRBV6-4|few
CASSDSPWGRGEAFF
TGTGCCAGCAGTGACTCCCCCTGGGGTAGGGGTGAAGCTTTCTTT
>TRBD1|TRBJ2-5|TRBV10-3|once
CATEPGQGTETQYF
TGTGCCACAGAGCCGGGACAGGGGACGGAGACCCAGTACTTC
>-|TRBJ1-1|TRBV18|-
CASSPYSRNTEAFF
TGTGCCAGCTCACCGTACAGCCGGAACACTGAAGCTTTCTTT
>TRBD2|TRBJ2-7|TRBV27|-
CASSPSGLADSHEQYF
TGTGCCAGCAGTCCTTCGGGACTAGCGGACTCCCACGAGCAGTACTTC
>-|TRBJ1-6|TRBV6-6|few
CASSSAGAAAPLHF
TGTGCCAGCAGCTCGGCAGGGGCCGCCGCGCCCCTCCACTTT
>-|TRBJ1-4|TRBV4-1|few
CASSQPGLNEKLFF
TGCGCCAGCAGCCAACCAGGATTAAATGAAAAACTGTTTTTT
>TRBD2|TRBJ2-5|TRBV9|-
CASSAGLAGALVRETQYF
TGTGCCAGCAGCGCGGGACTAGCGGGGGCCCTCGTCCGGGAGACCCAGTACTTC
>TRBD1|TRBJ1-4|TRBV11-2|-
CASSSGGLTNEKLFF
TGTGCCAGCAGCTCAGGGGGGTTAACTAATGAAAAACTGTTTTTT
>-|TRBJ1-1|TRBV6-5|-
CASSYSRGVTEAFF
TGTGCCAGCAGTTACTCCCGGGGGGTCACTGAAGCTTTCTTT
>-|TRBJ2-7|TRBV25-1|-
CASSLPGLYEQYF
TGTGCCAGCAGTCTCCCCGGACTATACGAGCAGTACTTC
>TRBD1|TRBJ1-1|TRBV4-1|few
CASSQDGTGGTEAFF
TGCGCCAGCAGCCAAGATGGGACAGGGGGCACTGAAGCTTTCTTT
>-|TRBJ2-7|TRBV20-1|-
CSASSGIEQYF
TGCAGTGCTAGTTCGGGGATCGAGCAGTACTTC
>TRBD1|TRBJ2-1|TRBV7-9|-
CASSLSGLGDRVYNEQFF
TGTGCCAGCAGCTTATCAGGTTTGGGGGACAGGGTTTACAATGAGCAGTTCTTC
>TRBD1|TRBJ2-7|TRBV10-3|-
CAISGDSSYEQYF
TGTGCCATCAGTGGGGACAGCTCCTACGAGCAGTACTTC
>-|TRBJ2-2|TRBV5-6|-
CASSYIITGELFF
TGTGCCAGCAGCTACATTATCACCGGGGAGCTGTTTTTT
>-|TRBJ1-4|TRBV7-8|-
CASSPIGGANEKLFF
TGTGCCAGCAGCCCCATAGGGGGAGCTAATGAAAAACTGTTTTTT
>-|TRBJ2-1|TRBV5-1|-
CASSPSESSYNEQFF
TGCGCCAGCAGCCCTAGCGAGAGCTCCTACAATGAGCAGTTCTTC
>TRBD1|TRBJ2-1|TRBV5-4|-
CASRAGTAGYYNEQFF
TGTGCCAGCAGAGCTGGGACAGCTGGGTACTACAATGAGCAGTTCTTC
>-|TRBJ1-2|TRBV10-3|-
CAISVLSNYGYTF
TGTGCCATCAGTGTACTTTCTAACTATGGCTACACCTTC
>TRBD1|TRBJ1-2|TRBV4-1|-
CASSRSGTDANYGYTF
TGCGCCAGCAGCCGGTCGGGGACAGATGCTAACTATGGCTACACCTTC
>TRBD1|TRBJ1-2|TRBV27|-
CASSWTGEGYGYTF
TGTGCCAGCAGCTGGACAGGGGAGGGCTATGGCTACACCTTC
>TRBD2|TRBJ2-2|TRBV28|-
CASSSRLAGVTGELFF
TGTGCCAGCAGTTCGAGACTAGCGGGAGTTACCGGGGAGCTGTTTTTT
>TRBD2|TRBJ2-1|TRBV29-1|-
CSVEGGVTSGRNNEQFF
TGCAGCGTTGAAGGGGGGGTGACTAGCGGGAGAAACAATGAGCAGTTCTTC
>-|TRBJ1-4|TRBV4-3|-
CASSQDPLVGEKLFF
TGCGCCAGCAGCCAAGATCCACTAGTCGGGGAAAAACTGTTTTTT
>TRBD1|TRBJ1-5|TRBV27|-
CASSTGGLGNQPQHF
TGTGCCAGCAGTACAGGGGGCCTGGGCAATCAGCCCCAGCATTTT
>-|TRBJ2-2|TRBV7-3|-
CASSLNTGELFF
TGTGCCAGCAGCCTCAACACCGGGGAGCTGTTTTTT
>-|TRBJ1-5|TRBV19|-
CASSMGPGGPQHF
TGTGCCAGTAGTATGGGGCCAGGTGGGCCCCAGCATTTT
>TRBD1|TRBJ1-1|TRBV19|-
CASSILAGQGTNTEAFF
TGTGCCAGTAGTATCTTAGCGGGACAGGGGACCAACACTGAAGCTTTCTTT
>-|TRBJ1-3|TRBV10-3|-
CAISDGYIRSRNTIYF
TGTGCCATCAGTGACGGGTACATCCGCTCCAGAAACACCATATATTTT
>-|TRBJ2-5|TRBV13|once
CASSFPSGETQYF
TGTGCCAGCAGCTTCCCCTCAGGAGAGACCCAGTACTTC
>TRBD2|TRBJ2-7|TRBV27|-
CASSLSPSGRYEQYF
TGTGCCAGCAGTTTATCCCCTAGCGGGAGATACGAGCAGTACTTC
>-|TRBJ2-2|TRBV11-3|-
CASSRPGRGRNTGELFF
TGTGCCAGCAGCCGACCGGGGCGGGGGCGGAACACCGGGGAGCTGTTTTTT